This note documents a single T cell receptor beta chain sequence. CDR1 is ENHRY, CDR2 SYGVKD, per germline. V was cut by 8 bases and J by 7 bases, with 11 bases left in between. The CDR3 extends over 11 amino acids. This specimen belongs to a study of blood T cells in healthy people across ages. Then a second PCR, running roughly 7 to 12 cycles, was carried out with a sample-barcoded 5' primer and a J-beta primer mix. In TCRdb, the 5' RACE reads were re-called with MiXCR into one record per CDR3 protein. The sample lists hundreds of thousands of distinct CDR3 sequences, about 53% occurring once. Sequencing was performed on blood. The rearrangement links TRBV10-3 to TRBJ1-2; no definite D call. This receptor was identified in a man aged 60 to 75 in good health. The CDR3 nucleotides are TGTGCCATCGGGCAGTTAGGTGGCTACACCTTC. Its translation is CAIGQLGGYTF.